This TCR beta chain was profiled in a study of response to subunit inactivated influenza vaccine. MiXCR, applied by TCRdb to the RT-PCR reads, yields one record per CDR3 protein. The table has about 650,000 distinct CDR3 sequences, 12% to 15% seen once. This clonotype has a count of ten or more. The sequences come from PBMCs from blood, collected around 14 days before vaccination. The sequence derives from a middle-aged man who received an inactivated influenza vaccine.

CDR3 sequence (DNA): TGCGCCAGCAGCTTTGGAGAGTCTAGCGGGAGAGAGTATTTT. The encoded protein is CASSFGESSGREYF. The chain employs TRBV5-1 and TRBJ2-3; TRBD2 matches at 10 bases. Germline assignment: CDR1 SGHRS and CDR2 YFSETQ. This CDR3 is 14 amino acids long. The junction had 10 bases not matched to a gene; V was cut back by 2 bases and J by 13 bases.